A selection of T cell receptor beta chains follows, all from one sample in a study of T cell responses to AZD1222 COVID-19 vaccine. The repertoire was sequenced with immunoSEQ multiplex PCR; TCRdb's copy has only in-frame clones and lacks some. Of 150,000 or so clones detected, roughly 94% appear once; the ten largest clones hold around 0.99%. This specimen consisted of peripheral blood, obtained 28 days after the second AZD1222 dose. The origin of the receptors is an adult who received the AZD1222 COVID-19 vaccine. The CDR3 runs from the conserved cysteine through the conserved F or W. The D gene is left open where the match is weak. Size tells how often a clone was seen (once, few, many) or the class of an expanded clone, and some rows leave it out.

j_gene,abundance,v_gene,d_gene,len,CDR3nt,CDR3aa
TRBJ2-7,NA,TRBV3-1/TRBV3-2,NA,12,TGTGCCAGCAGCCCCCGGGCCTACGAGCAGTACTTC,CASSPRAYEQYF
TRBJ1-3,NA,TRBV27,TRBD1,22,TGTGCCAGCGCATCCCGTTCCACACCCGGGACAGGGGGCTTTTTCTCTGGAAACACCATATATTTT,CASASRSTPGTGGFFSGNTIYF
TRBJ2-1,NA,TRBV28,NA,16,TGTGCCAGCAGTTCTCACCCCGCGGGGAGCGGTGGTGAGCAGTTCTTC,CASSSHPAGSGGEQFF
TRBJ2-2,NA,TRBV5-1,NA,13,TGCGCCAGCAGCTTCCCTAACACCGGGGAGCTGTTTTTT,CASSFPNTGELFF
TRBJ2-5,NA,TRBV10-3,NA,13,TGTGCCATCAGTGGGACTACGAAAGAGACCCAGTACTTC,CAISGTTKETQYF
TRBJ2-2,NA,TRBV12-5,TRBD2,16,TGTGCTAGTGGTTTGGGACTAGCGGGGGGGCCAGGGGAGCTGTTTTTT,CASGLGLAGGPGELFF
TRBJ1-6,NA,TRBV5-1,NA,16,TGCGCCAGCAGCTTGGAGGGGGGAAACCATAATTCACCCCTCCACTTT,CASSLEGGNHNSPLHF
TRBJ1-1,NA,TRBV4-1,TRBD1,18,TGCGCCAGCAGCCAAGTCCTTAGGACAGGGGGCGCGTGGACTGAAGCTTTCTTT,CASSQVLRTGGAWTEAFF
TRBJ2-2,NA,TRBV13,NA,13,TGTGCCAGCAGCTTAGTGAACACCGGGGAGCTGTTTTTT,CASSLVNTGELFF
TRBJ1-6,NA,TRBV14,NA,16,TGTGCCAGCAGCCAAGCCGGGGGAGGGTACCGATCACCCCTCCACTTT,CASSQAGGGYRSPLHF
TRBJ1-2,NA,TRBV6-1,NA,15,TGTGCCAGCAGTGAAGCCCAGGGAGGTTTCTATGGCTACACCTTC,CASSEAQGGFYGYTF
TRBJ2-1,NA,TRBV3-1/TRBV3-2,TRBD2,15,TGTGCCAGCAGCCGAACGGGACTAAGTCGGAATGAGCAGTTCTTC,CASSRTGLSRNEQFF
TRBJ2-3,NA,TRBV11-2,NA,14,TGTGCCAGCAGCTTCCCAGGGGGCACAGATACGCAGTATTTT,CASSFPGGTDTQYF
TRBJ2-1,few,TRBV7-9,NA,11,TGTGCCAGCAGGAACTACAATGAGCAGTTCTTC,CASRNYNEQFF
TRBJ1-6,NA,TRBV6-5,NA,15,TGTGCCAGCAGAGTCAGGGGCGTAGGAAATTCACCCCTCCACTTT,CASRVRGVGNSPLHF
TRBJ1-4,once,TRBV20-1,NA,13,TGCAGTGCTAGTCAGGCAACTAATGAAAAACTGTTTTTT,CSASQATNEKLFF
TRBJ1-1,NA,TRBV6-5,NA,14,TGTGCCAGCAGCTACGGCGGTATGAACACTGAAGCTTTCTTT,CASSYGGMNTEAFF
TRBJ2-3,NA,TRBV20-1,NA,11,TGCAGTGCTAGGTTACGGCAGGCGCAGTATTTT,CSARLRQAQYF
TRBJ2-3,NA,TRBV9,NA,15,TGTGCCAGCAGCCGTCAGGGACGGGGCACAGATACGCAGTATTTT,CASSRQGRGTDTQYF
TRBJ1-2,NA,TRBV10-3,TRBD1,13,TGTGCCATCACCCTAGGACAGGGGAAAGGCTACACCTTC,CAITLGQGKGYTF
TRBJ1-5,once,TRBV19,NA,15,TGTGCCAGTAGTATAGGCCAGAGTAGCAATCAGCCCCAGCATTTT,CASSIGQSSNQPQHF
TRBJ1-1,NA,TRBV13,NA,12,TGTGCCAGCAGCTTAGGGGATATTGAAGCTTTCTTT,CASSLGDIEAFF
TRBJ2-3,NA,TRBV5-1,TRBD2,16,TGCGCCAGCAGCGACTTAGCGGGGGTGGGGACAGATACGCAGTATTTT,CASSDLAGVGTDTQYF
TRBJ1-5,NA,TRBV4-1,NA,15,TGCGCCAGCAGCCAGATGAGGGGGAGCAATCAGCCCCAGCATTTT,CASSQMRGSNQPQHF
TRBJ1-2,NA,TRBV30,TRBD1,14,TGTGCCTGGAGTGTTTGGGACAGGCCTTATGGCTACACCTTC,CAWSVWDRPYGYTF
TRBJ2-1,NA,TRBV19,TRBD2,17,TGTGCCAGTGGTCCCGGGACTAGCGGGGCATCCTACAATGAGCAGTTCTTC,CASGPGTSGASYNEQFF
TRBJ1-4,NA,TRBV6-5,NA,14,TGTGCCAGCACCCCGTGGGAAACTAATGAAAAACTGTTTTTT,CASTPWETNEKLFF
TRBJ1-2,NA,TRBV6-5,NA,15,TGTGCCAGCAGTTACTCCCGAACGACGGGGTATGGCTACACCTTC,CASSYSRTTGYGYTF
TRBJ1-2,NA,TRBV7-8,TRBD1,14,TGTGCCAGCAGCTACCGGGACAGGGGTTATGGCTACACCTTC,CASSYRDRGYGYTF
TRBJ2-2,NA,TRBV5-6,NA,13,TGTGCCAGCAGCTTGGGATCGGACGGGGAGCTGTTTTTT,CASSLGSDGELFF
TRBJ2-7,NA,TRBV29-1,TRBD1,14,TGCAGCGTTGAAGATCCGGGACAGGGCTACGAGCAGTACTTC,CSVEDPGQGYEQYF
TRBJ1-1,NA,TRBV30,NA,12,TGTGCCTGGCACCAGGGTTACACTGAAGCTTTCTTT,CAWHQGYTEAFF
TRBJ2-5,once,TRBV19,TRBD2,15,TGTGCCAGTAGTATTGGCGGGGGGACCCAAGAGACCCAGTACTTC,CASSIGGGTQETQYF
TRBJ2-3,NA,TRBV5-4,TRBD2,19,TGTGCCAGCAGCTTGGCCTCCGGGACTAGCGGGGGGGCCACAGATACGCAGTATTTT,CASSLASGTSGGATDTQYF
TRBJ1-1,NA,TRBV3-1/TRBV3-2,TRBD1,13,TGTGCCAGCAGCCAATCCAGGGGGACTGAAGCTTTCTTT,CASSQSRGTEAFF
TRBJ2-1,NA,TRBV27,TRBD2,15,TGTGCCAGCAGCCAAAGCGGGGGGGCGGGTAATGAGCAGTTCTTC,CASSQSGGAGNEQFF
TRBJ2-5,NA,TRBV25-1,NA,12,TGTGCCAGCAGTGAGGGTGGGGAGACCCAGTACTTC,CASSEGGETQYF
TRBJ2-5,NA,TRBV7-2,TRBD2,16,TGTGCCAGCAGCTTAGCACTAGCGGGTATTGCGAAGGCCCAGTACTTC,CASSLALAGIAKAQYF